The rows below give T cell receptor beta chains drawn from one sample of a study of blood T cell repertoires in COVID-19. Libraries were prepared by immunoSEQ multiplex PCR; TCRdb keeps only in-frame clonotypes and omits some of them. The top ten hold roughly a fifth of the sample, which has more than 45,000 clones, 87% seen once. The sample taken for sequencing was peripheral blood. The receptors originated from an elderly woman with COVID-19, enrolled during active disease. Both conserved end residues are part of each CDR3. D genes are given only for firm matches. Size is omitted from some rows. Given values are once, few, many or a class for expanded clones.

abundance: .; v_gene: TRBV2; d_gene: .; j_gene: TRBJ1-5; CDR3nt: TGTGCCAGCAGTGAAATGGGCAGCAATCAGCCCCAGCATTTT; CDR3aa: CASSEMGSNQPQHF
abundance: .; v_gene: TRBV15; d_gene: .; j_gene: TRBJ1-5; CDR3nt: TGTGCCACCAGCAGCCGGGGGGGCTTGGGCAATCAGCCCCAGCATTTT; CDR3aa: CATSSRGGLGNQPQHF
abundance: .; v_gene: TRBV10-3; d_gene: .; j_gene: TRBJ1-2; CDR3nt: TGTGCCATCAGTACAGGGTTGGATCGAACTAACTATGGCTACACCTTC; CDR3aa: CAISTGLDRTNYGYTF
abundance: once; v_gene: TRBV7-8; d_gene: .; j_gene: TRBJ1-3; CDR3nt: TGTGCCAGCAGCTTAGTGGGCAGGATCTCTGGAAACACCATATATTTT; CDR3aa: CASSLVGRISGNTIYF
abundance: .; v_gene: TRBV11-2; d_gene: TRBD1; j_gene: TRBJ1-1; CDR3nt: TGTGCCAGCAGCTGGACAGGGGGCGCGGGCTCTGAAGCTTTCTTT; CDR3aa: CASSWTGGAGSEAFF
abundance: .; v_gene: TRBV5-1; d_gene: TRBD1; j_gene: TRBJ2-2; CDR3nt: TGCGCCAGCAGCTCTAGTCCCGGGACAGGGACCGGGGAGCTGTTTTTT; CDR3aa: CASSSSPGTGTGELFF
abundance: .; v_gene: TRBV19; d_gene: .; j_gene: TRBJ1-2; CDR3nt: TGTGCCAGTACCCCAGGACAGATTACTGGCTACACCTTC; CDR3aa: CASTPGQITGYTF
abundance: once; v_gene: TRBV4-1; d_gene: .; j_gene: TRBJ2-5; CDR3nt: TGCGCCAGCAGCCACCAGGAGGGCAGAGAGACCCAGTACTTC; CDR3aa: CASSHQEGRETQYF
abundance: .; v_gene: TRBV5-1; d_gene: .; j_gene: TRBJ1-5; CDR3nt: TGCGCCAGCAGCTTGGCCGGAGGGTCGACTCAGCCCCAGCATTTT; CDR3aa: CASSLAGGSTQPQHF
abundance: .; v_gene: TRBV9; d_gene: .; j_gene: TRBJ2-3; CDR3nt: TGTGCCAGCAGCCTTCGACAGAGCACTAGCACAGATACGCAGTATTTT; CDR3aa: CASSLRQSTSTDTQYF
abundance: .; v_gene: TRBV14; d_gene: .; j_gene: TRBJ1-2; CDR3nt: TGTGCCAGCAGCCAAGATTTCCGGGGGGGCGTCTATGGCTACACCTTC; CDR3aa: CASSQDFRGGVYGYTF
abundance: .; v_gene: TRBV5-6; d_gene: .; j_gene: TRBJ2-1; CDR3nt: TGTGCCAGCAGCTTGGTCGGGGAGGAGCAGTTCTTC; CDR3aa: CASSLVGEEQFF
abundance: .; v_gene: TRBV5-5; d_gene: .; j_gene: TRBJ1-6; CDR3nt: TGTGCCAGCAGCACTACCTCCGGGACAAGAAATTCACCCCTCCACTTT; CDR3aa: CASSTTSGTRNSPLHF
abundance: .; v_gene: TRBV18; d_gene: .; j_gene: TRBJ2-2; CDR3nt: TGTGCCAGCTCACCAATTGCGGCTACCGGGGAGCTGTTTTTT; CDR3aa: CASSPIAATGELFF
abundance: .; v_gene: TRBV10-3; d_gene: TRBD1; j_gene: TRBJ1-1; CDR3nt: TGTGCCATCAGTGAGTACCGGGACAGTGAAGCTTTCTTT; CDR3aa: CAISEYRDSEAFF
abundance: once; v_gene: TRBV9; d_gene: .; j_gene: TRBJ1-1; CDR3nt: TGTGCCAGCGCCCGGGGGGGGGTCACTGAAGCTTTCTTT; CDR3aa: CASARGGVTEAFF
abundance: .; v_gene: TRBV3-1/TRBV3-2; d_gene: .; j_gene: TRBJ1-5; CDR3nt: TGTGCCAGCAGCCAAGGTCGGGGGGGCGCACAGCCCCAGCATTTT; CDR3aa: CASSQGRGGAQPQHF
abundance: .; v_gene: TRBV2; d_gene: TRBD1; j_gene: TRBJ2-6; CDR3nt: TGTGCCAGCAGGCCAGGGGGCCTCTCTGGGGCCAACGTCCTGACTTTC; CDR3aa: CASRPGGLSGANVLTF
abundance: .; v_gene: TRBV7-2; d_gene: TRBD1; j_gene: TRBJ2-7; CDR3nt: TGTGCCAGCAGCTTAGGGACAGGGCCCTACGAGCAGTACTTC; CDR3aa: CASSLGTGPYEQYF
abundance: .; v_gene: TRBV15; d_gene: TRBD1; j_gene: TRBJ2-3; CDR3nt: TGTGCCACCAGCATCGGGACAGCAAAGGATACGCAGTATTTT; CDR3aa: CATSIGTAKDTQYF
abundance: .; v_gene: TRBV27; d_gene: TRBD1; j_gene: TRBJ1-4; CDR3nt: TGTGCCAGCAGTGTGACAGGGGGTCTAGGAAAACTGTTTTTT; CDR3aa: CASSVTGGLGKLFF
abundance: once; v_gene: TRBV27; d_gene: .; j_gene: TRBJ1-1; CDR3nt: TGTGCCAGCAGAAGGACAGACCTGAACACTGAAGCTTTCTTT; CDR3aa: CASRRTDLNTEAFF
abundance: once; v_gene: TRBV7-2; d_gene: .; j_gene: TRBJ1-1; CDR3nt: TGTGCCAGCAGCTTAGTTACGCGGAACACTGAAGCTTTCTTT; CDR3aa: CASSLVTRNTEAFF
abundance: once; v_gene: TRBV3-1/TRBV3-2; d_gene: TRBD1; j_gene: TRBJ1-5; CDR3nt: TGTGCCAGCAGCCTAGACAGGGGTTATAGCAATCAGCCCCAGCATTTT; CDR3aa: CASSLDRGYSNQPQHF
abundance: .; v_gene: TRBV12-3/TRBV12-4; d_gene: TRBD1; j_gene: TRBJ2-1; CDR3nt: TGTGCCAGCAGCCAACACCCCGGGACAGGGCAGTTCTTC; CDR3aa: CASSQHPGTGQFF
abundance: .; v_gene: TRBV4-2; d_gene: TRBD1; j_gene: TRBJ1-2; CDR3nt: TGTGCCAGCAGCCAAGGCGTTCAACAGGGGGTTAACTATGGCTACACCTTC; CDR3aa: CASSQGVQQGVNYGYTF
abundance: .; v_gene: TRBV7-3; d_gene: .; j_gene: TRBJ2-3; CDR3nt: TGTGCCAGCAGCCCCGGGACAAAAAGAGACACAGATACGCAGTATTTT; CDR3aa: CASSPGTKRDTDTQYF
abundance: .; v_gene: TRBV5-4; d_gene: TRBD1; j_gene: TRBJ2-3; CDR3nt: TGTGCCACCTCGGACAGGGCGGCAGATACGCAGTATTTT; CDR3aa: CATSDRAADTQYF
abundance: .; v_gene: TRBV18; d_gene: .; j_gene: TRBJ1-1; CDR3nt: TGTGCCAGCTCAACCCGACAGGAATTATCCGCTGAAGCTTTCTTT; CDR3aa: CASSTRQELSAEAFF
abundance: .; v_gene: TRBV5-1; d_gene: TRBD2; j_gene: TRBJ2-1; CDR3nt: TGCGCCAGCAGCGTCGGGGGGGACTACAATGAGCAGTTCTTC; CDR3aa: CASSVGGDYNEQFF
abundance: .; v_gene: TRBV7-2; d_gene: .; j_gene: TRBJ2-6; CDR3nt: TGTGCCAGCAGTTATCACGTAACAGGTTCCGGGGCCAACGTCCTGACTTTC; CDR3aa: CASSYHVTGSGANVLTF
abundance: .; v_gene: TRBV18; d_gene: TRBD2; j_gene: TRBJ2-4; CDR3nt: TGTGCCAGCTCACCCTCTTCAAAAGGAGTAGCGGGAGCCAAAAACATTCAGTACTTC; CDR3aa: CASSPSSKGVAGAKNIQYF
abundance: once; v_gene: TRBV7-6; d_gene: TRBD2; j_gene: TRBJ2-3; CDR3nt: TGTGCCAGCAGTCTCCTAGCGGGGGGGCAAGGAGGTCCAGATACGCAGTATTTT; CDR3aa: CASSLLAGGQGGPDTQYF
abundance: .; v_gene: TRBV13; d_gene: TRBD2; j_gene: TRBJ2-5; CDR3nt: TGTGCCAGCAGCCGTTGGACTAGCGGGGGGGTCCAAGAGACCCAGTACTTC; CDR3aa: CASSRWTSGGVQETQYF
abundance: .; v_gene: TRBV6-6; d_gene: TRBD2; j_gene: TRBJ2-7; CDR3nt: TGTGCCAGCGGGGGGACTAGCGGGGGCCCTTTGTCGCAGTACTTC; CDR3aa: CASGGTSGGPLSQYF
abundance: few; v_gene: TRBV20-1; d_gene: .; j_gene: TRBJ1-1; CDR3nt: TGCAGTGCTAGAGGGGCAGCCGAAGCTTTCTTT; CDR3aa: CSARGAAEAFF
abundance: .; v_gene: TRBV9; d_gene: TRBD2; j_gene: TRBJ2-1; CDR3nt: TGTGCCAGCAGCTTGACCGGGACTAGTAGTTCCAATGAGCAGTTCTTC; CDR3aa: CASSLTGTSSSNEQFF
abundance: .; v_gene: TRBV6-1; d_gene: .; j_gene: TRBJ1-5; CDR3nt: TGTGCCAGCAGTGACCGGAGTAGCAATCAGCCCCAGCATTTT; CDR3aa: CASSDRSSNQPQHF
abundance: few; v_gene: TRBV20-1; d_gene: .; j_gene: TRBJ1-5; CDR3nt: TGCAGTGCAAGTACACAGGGAGCAGGCAATCAGCCCCAGCATTTT; CDR3aa: CSASTQGAGNQPQHF
abundance: .; v_gene: TRBV5-6; d_gene: .; j_gene: TRBJ1-2; CDR3nt: TGTGCCAGCAGCCGCGGCGACAGCTATGGCTACACCTTC; CDR3aa: CASSRGDSYGYTF
abundance: .; v_gene: TRBV2; d_gene: TRBD2; j_gene: TRBJ2-1; CDR3nt: TGTGCCAGCAGTGAATATAGCGGGGGCCTTCGTTACAATGAGCAGTTCTTC; CDR3aa: CASSEYSGGLRYNEQFF
abundance: .; v_gene: TRBV5-6; d_gene: TRBD1; j_gene: TRBJ2-5; CDR3nt: TGTGCCAGCAGCTTCCGACAGGGGCAAGAGACCCAGTACTTC; CDR3aa: CASSFRQGQETQYF
abundance: few; v_gene: TRBV6-1; d_gene: .; j_gene: TRBJ1-5; CDR3nt: TGTGCCAGCAGTGAAGATAGAGGGCAGCCCCAGCATTTT; CDR3aa: CASSEDRGQPQHF
abundance: few; v_gene: TRBV24-1; d_gene: TRBD2; j_gene: TRBJ2-1; CDR3nt: TGTGCCACCAGCCCGGGACTAGCGGGGGGTGAGCAGTTCTTC; CDR3aa: CATSPGLAGGEQFF
abundance: .; v_gene: TRBV18; d_gene: TRBD2; j_gene: TRBJ2-5; CDR3nt: TGTGCCAGCTCACCGCTAGCGGTTCAAGAGACCCAGTACTTC; CDR3aa: CASSPLAVQETQYF
abundance: .; v_gene: TRBV9; d_gene: TRBD1; j_gene: TRBJ1-1; CDR3nt: TGTGCCAGCAGCGTAGGGGGGACAGCGAACACTGAAGCTTTCTTT; CDR3aa: CASSVGGTANTEAFF
abundance: .; v_gene: TRBV19; d_gene: TRBD1; j_gene: TRBJ1-5; CDR3nt: TGTGCCAGTAGGGGGACAGCTTATAGCAATCAGCCCCAGCATTTT; CDR3aa: CASRGTAYSNQPQHF
abundance: .; v_gene: TRBV30; d_gene: .; j_gene: TRBJ2-1; CDR3nt: TGTGCTTCTTCAGGGTTCTCCTACAATGAGCAGTTCTTC; CDR3aa: CASSGFSYNEQFF
abundance: .; v_gene: TRBV6-5; d_gene: .; j_gene: TRBJ2-7; CDR3nt: TGTGCCAGCAGGAACAGCTACGAGCAGTACTTC; CDR3aa: CASRNSYEQYF
abundance: .; v_gene: TRBV29-1; d_gene: TRBD1; j_gene: TRBJ1-1; CDR3nt: TGCAGCGCGGGACAGGGGCACTCTATGAACACTGAAGCTTTCTTT; CDR3aa: CSAGQGHSMNTEAFF
abundance: .; v_gene: TRBV2; d_gene: TRBD2; j_gene: TRBJ2-3; CDR3nt: TGTGCCAGCAGGGTCGGACTAGCGGGGGGCTTCACAGATACGCAGTATTTT; CDR3aa: CASRVGLAGGFTDTQYF
abundance: .; v_gene: TRBV27; d_gene: .; j_gene: TRBJ2-7; CDR3nt: TGTGCCAGCCGCCTTACCGGCGGCATCTCCTACGAGCAGTACTTC; CDR3aa: CASRLTGGISYEQYF
abundance: .; v_gene: TRBV10-3; d_gene: TRBD1; j_gene: TRBJ1-6; CDR3nt: TGTGCCATCAGCCGCGAGCCCCCAAACCGGGACAGTACACCCCTCCACTTT; CDR3aa: CAISREPPNRDSTPLHF
abundance: .; v_gene: TRBV19; d_gene: TRBD1; j_gene: TRBJ1-1; CDR3nt: TGTGCCAGTAGCGGGACGACAGGGTTTAAAGCTGAAGCTTTCTTT; CDR3aa: CASSGTTGFKAEAFF
abundance: .; v_gene: TRBV7-9; d_gene: TRBD1; j_gene: TRBJ1-2; CDR3nt: TGTGCCAGCAGCAACCTTGGACAGGGGGACTGGGGTAACTATGGCTACACCTTC; CDR3aa: CASSNLGQGDWGNYGYTF
abundance: .; v_gene: TRBV18; d_gene: .; j_gene: TRBJ1-2; CDR3nt: TGTGCCAGCTCTTTTGGACAGCAGAATGGCTACACCTTC; CDR3aa: CASSFGQQNGYTF
abundance: few; v_gene: TRBV7-2; d_gene: TRBD1; j_gene: TRBJ2-1; CDR3nt: TGTGCCAGCAGCTATACCGGGACAGACTACAATGAGCAGTTCTTC; CDR3aa: CASSYTGTDYNEQFF